What follows is one T cell receptor beta chain and its context. Its cognate antigen has yet to be identified. As the CDR3 is not closed by the conserved phenylalanine or tryptophan, this likely results from a read error. The DNA is omitted, as the CDR3 cannot be located on it reliably, and the CDR3 follows TCRdb's listing. This sample is drawn from a study of tumor and adjacent non-tumor tissue in lung cancer (dated by TCRdb to 2016 to 2019). For the wider study: By cancer type, the cohort comprised 11 to 12 adenocarcinoma patients, a couple of squamous cell carcinoma patients and 1 small cell lung cancer patient. Ages among the 15 or so patients ranged from about 30 to 76 years, there were approximately 10 men and 5 women, and disease was at TNM stage I to III. Sequencing generated a total of more than 100 million productive TCRbeta reads, averaging roughly 4.4 million reads per sample. Bulk TCRbeta repertoires were compared between lung tumor tissue and matched distant non-tumor lung tissue obtained from 15 lung cancer patients. For each patient, one tumor sample and one normal lung sample were taken, giving around 31 paired specimens that underwent TCRbeta CDR3 sequencing. General findings and caveats noted by the study authors: Significantly higher TCR diversity was found in younger patients, and higher tumor TCR diversity was associated with shorter overall and disease-free survival. Tumor tissue showed significantly higher TCR diversity (inverse Simpson) than normal lung tissue, at around 450 vs 150 (P = 0.0075, Mann-Whitney U test). The top 100 clones accounted for a significantly larger cumulative portion of the repertoire in normal lung than in tumor tissue. The methods do not name the sequencing platform or mention unique molecular identifiers. Only about 15 patients were in the cohort, and the authors stated that larger samples and more detailed clinical data are needed. Because peripheral blood was not sequenced, blood TCRbeta repertoires in the lung cancer patients of the study were not examined.

The library relied on multiplex PCR. Sequencing used an Illumina HiSeq 2500. Following protocols modified from ARM-PCR, the researchers constructed TCRbeta libraries through three rounds of nested PCR with primers (Table S4). Before sequencing, PCR products of 200-500 bp were cut from the gel and purified using the QIAquick gel extraction kit. The authors' pipeline ran thus. Reads were cleaned using Trimmomatic, were merged into complete CDR3 sequences using FLASH, and were assigned to V(D)J germline segments using MiTCR. VDJtools was used to compute clonal diversity as the inverse Simpson's index. Productive reads were defined as in-frame sequences without a premature stop codon. TCRdb reworked the public reads: Q25 trimming with fastp, MiXCR clone assembly, productive beta chains retained. Rows with one shared CDR3 protein collapse into an entry with the most common genes and DNA. These V and J calls derive from TCRdb rather than the authors' analysis. Present in this sample are 110,000 or so distinct CDR3 sequences, roughly three fifths of which were seen just once. The ten largest account for around 20% of the sample.

Bulk unsorted tissue served as the source for RNA extraction, and RNA quality was assessed using a NanoDrop ND-1000 and an Agilent 2100. Normal lung samples were distant non-tumor tissue taken more than 3 cm from the tumor edge. Donors were newly diagnosed lung cancer patients admitted for thoracic surgery in China between August and November 2014, without prior chemotherapy. Patients with previous radiotherapy or chemotherapy, or with another concurrent cancer, were excluded from the study. Pieces of surgical tissue measuring roughly 1-2.1 cm3 were kept in RNAlater solution and held at -80 degrees C until needed. Sequencing was performed on distant non-tumor lung tissue. The source of this sequence is a man in his 60s with non-small cell lung cancer.

The CDR3 region: CASSQGYSNQPQHL. The chain joins TRBV12-3 or TRBV12-4 to TRBJ1-5; the D segment call TRBD1 is taken from the table without a DNA check. The CDR3 length equals 14 residues, ends included.